These 28 T cell receptor beta chains were all obtained from the same sample, sequenced in a study of cytomegalovirus exposure and HLA in healthy donors. The primer mix had 60 Vbeta and 13 Jbeta primers. TCRdb keeps only in-frame clones here, not all; method: immunoSEQ multiplex PCR. The profile shows 90,000 or so clones, 75% to 85% of them singletons. Specimen: PBMCs. The receptors originated from a man aged 25 to 40 in good health and CMV-seropositive.

In its sample, this clone was seen once. V and J are TRBV6-5 and TRBJ2-3; a possible D gene is TRBD2 (5 bases). There are 16 residues in the CDR3. V shed 0 bases and J shed 2 bases, with 12 bases lying between them. Germline values: CDR1 MNHEY, CDR2 SVGAGI. For the CDR3, the DNA is TGTGCCAGCAGTTACTCCCGGGATAGCTTCACAGATACGCAGTATTTT. Its translation: CASSYSRDSFTDTQYF.

The chain links TRBV5-6 to TRBJ2-1; TRBD1 might be the D (5 bases). Trimming pared 1 base from V and 3 bases from J, leaving 14 bases between. The CDR3 is made up of 16 amino acids. Germline lookup yields CDR1 SGHDT and CDR2 YYEEEE. The CDR3 loop is CASSLPGITDYNEQFF. The CDR3 DNA follows: TGTGCCAGCAGCTTGCCAGGGATTACAGACTACAATGAGCAGTTCTTC.

This clone has a single count. The chain has TRBV9 and TRBJ1-1; TRBD1 might be the D (5 bases). The germline V and J ends were trimmed by 0 bases and 6 bases, with 12 bases remaining between them. Germline V gene data show CDR1 as SGDLS and CDR2 as YYNGEE. There are 14 residues in the CDR3. CDR3 coding DNA: TGTGCCAGCAGCGTAGACGGCAGGGTCCCTGAAGCTTTCTTT. It encodes CASSVDGRVPEAFF.

This chain links TRBV15 with TRBJ2-5; 16 nucleotides line up with TRBD2. V shed 6 bases and J 5 bases; nucleotides not matched to a gene: 9. The CDR3 runs 17 residues. Germline CDR1 and CDR2: LNHNV and YYDKDF (reference sequence). The CDR3 bases are TGTGCCACCAGGGCCGGGGGGACTAGCGGGGGGGTGGAGACCCAGTACTTC. Protein: CATRAGGTSGGVETQYF.

This chain connects TRBV13 to TRBJ2-2; the D is unclear. CDR1 and CDR2 from the germline V gene are PRHDT and FYEKMQ (reference sequence). V shed 2 bases and J shed 4 bases, with 8 bases lying between them. This CDR3 has 14 residues. The CDR3 region has the DNA TGTGCCAGCAGCTTACCCCCCAGCACCGGGGAGCTGTTTTTT. This sequence encodes CASSLPPSTGELFF.

The chain couples TRBV5-4 to TRBJ2-7; maybe TRBD1 (6 bases). Germline V CDR1 and CDR2: SGHNT, YYREEE (reference sequence). CDR3 length equals 16 residues. Trimming cost V 1 base and J 3 bases, with 17 bases left between them. CDR3 nucleotide sequence: TGTGCCAGCAGCTTGAACGGACAGCCTCCACTCTACGAGCAGTACTTC. As protein: CASSLNGQPPLYEQYF.

This chain connects TRBV2 to TRBJ2-3; 9 positions agree with TRBD1. Losses at the gene ends were 6 bases for V and 2 bases for J; bases not matched to a gene: 6. The V gene's germline CDR1 is SNHLY and CDR2 FYNNEI. The CDR3 runs to 15 residues. As DNA, the CDR3 is TGTGCCAGCAGCGTCGGGACAGGGTACACAGATACGCAGTATTTT. As protein: CASSVGTGYTDTQYF.

V and J are TRBV6-5 and TRBJ2-7; 7 positions match TRBD1. The CDR3 extends over 14 amino acids. The germline V gene has CDR1 MNHEY and CDR2 SVGAGI. With V trimmed by 8 bases and J by 3 bases, 10 bases remained unmatched. CDR3 amino acids: CASSQQGSGYEQYF. DNA for the CDR3: TGTGCCAGCTCCCAACAGGGGTCAGGCTACGAGCAGTACTTC.

The gene calls are TRBV28 and TRBJ2-5; TRBD1 matches 10 bases. The J call is in doubt because the DNA end fits TRBJ2-7 better. This CDR3 comprises 18 residues. Germline assignment: CDR1 MDHEN and CDR2 SYDVKM. In DNA form, the CDR3 reads TGTGCCAGCAGTTTTGATCCCCGAGTGGGACAGGGGTTCCACGAGCAGTACTTC. This codes for CASSFDPRVGQGFHEQYF.

The CDR3 coding sequence is TGTGCCAGCAGTTGGACTAGCGGAAAACACAATGAGCAGTTCTTC. Encoded protein: CASSWTSGKHNEQFF. This sequence joins TRBV7-2 and TRBJ2-1; 10 nucleotides align to TRBD2. V gave up 6 bases and J gave up 5 bases; unmatched junction bases: 7. Germline values: CDR1 SGHTA, CDR2 FQGNSA. The CDR3 runs to 15 residues.

This chain joins TRBV6-5 and TRBJ2-2, with D maybe TRBD2 (6 bases). Germline lookup yields CDR1 MNHEY and CDR2 SVGAGI. Trimming removed 5 bases at V and 3 bases at J, with 13 bases between. There are 15 residues in the CDR3. CDR3 DNA sequence: TGTGCCAGCAGTCTCTGGACTACCGACACCGGGGAGCTGTTTTTT. Translated: CASSLWTTDTGELFF.

This clone was found a few times. The chain recombines TRBV28 with TRBJ2-4; TRBD1 matches at 9 bases. CDR1 MDHEN and CDR2 SYDVKM come from the germline V gene. There are 17 residues in the CDR3. V trimming: 2 bases; J trimming: 0 bases; junction bases outside the gene matches: 5. Here the CDR3 reads CASSLAGQGEAKNIQYF. The CDR3 DNA is TGTGCCAGCAGTTTAGCGGGACAGGGCGAAGCCAAAAACATTCAGTACTTC.

This clone has just a few counts. The CDR3 DNA sequence: TGTGCCAGCAGCGGGCCCGGGACTAGCAATGAGCAGTTCTTC. The encoded protein is CASSGPGTSNEQFF. The rearrangement uses TRBV9 and TRBJ2-1, with 8 bases aligning to TRBD2. Germline V gene lookup returns CDR1 SGDLS and CDR2 YYNGEE. V lost 3 bases to trimming and J lost 6 bases; unmatched junction nucleotides: 5. The CDR3 is made up of 14 amino acids.

For this clone: The junction does not match germline at one end; this may be a read error. This CDR3 is CASTEQGSQPQHF. The CDR3 DNA is TGTGCCAGCACTGAACAGGGAAGTCAGCCCCAGCATTTT. This rearrangement joins TRBV6-1 to TRBJ1-5; D possibly corresponds to TRBD1 (6 bases). This CDR3 contains 13 residues. The germline gives CDR1 MNHNS, CDR2 SASEGT.

J is TRBJ2-1 and V is TRBV6-6; tentative D call: TRBD2 (5 bases). Trimming cost V 6 bases and J 8 bases, with 14 bases left between them. This CDR3 region has 13 residues. Germline lookup yields CDR1 MNHNY and CDR2 SVGAGI (reference sequence). CDR3 sequence: CASRPSHGDEQFF. CDR3 nucleotides: TGTGCCAGCAGACCTTCTCACGGGGATGAGCAGTTCTTC.

The V call is TRBV7-8, the J call TRBJ2-7, with TRBD1 matching over 9 bases. The CDR3 runs to 16 residues. Germline V CDR1 and CDR2: SGHVS, FQNEAQ. The trim removed 1 base at V and 3 bases at J, leaving 7 bases unmatched. Here the CDR3 reads CASSLGVTGGSYEQYF. The CDR3 DNA sequence: TGTGCCAGCAGCTTAGGGGTGACAGGGGGTAGCTACGAGCAGTACTTC.

The chain is built from TRBV18 and TRBJ1-1, with D possibly matching TRBD1 (5 bases). The V gene lost 5 bases and the J gene lost 8 bases, with 12 bases spanning the gap. The germline gives CDR1 KGHSH, CDR2 LQKENI. The CDR3 length is 12 residues. The CDR3 coding sequence is TGTGCCAGCTCATTTTCTAACAGGGAAGCTTTCTTT. Amino acid sequence: CASSFSNREAFF.

The chain combines TRBV28 with TRBJ2-7; TRBD1 agrees at 8 bases. The CDR3 has 17 residues. V was clipped by 3 bases and J by 1 base; unmatched bases: 11. The germline V gene encodes CDR1 MDHEN and CDR2 SYDVKM. CDR3 residues: CASSFERQGRFSYEQYF. The DNA for the CDR3 is TGTGCCAGCAGTTTCGAAAGACAGGGGAGGTTTTCCTACGAGCAGTACTTC. The variable domain in full, completed from reference TRBV28 and TRBJ2-7, reads DVKVTQSSRYLVKRTGEKVFLECVQDMDHENMFWYRQDPGLGLRLIYFSYDVKMKEKGDIPEGYSVSREKKERFSLILESASTNQTSMYLCASSFERQGRFSYEQYFGPGTRLTVT.

This chain connects TRBV6-5 to TRBJ2-1; TRBD2 aligns across 10 bases. This CDR3 region has 15 residues. Germline CDR1 reads MNHEY; CDR2 reads SVGAGI. The V gene end was trimmed by 4 bases and the J gene end by 3 bases; junction bases not matched to a gene: 3. The CDR3 reads CASSSSGSYYNEQFF. The DNA of the CDR3 is TGTGCCAGCAGTTCTAGCGGGAGTTACTACAATGAGCAGTTCTTC.

This CDR3 is CASSDTRGRNEQFF. In nucleotides, the CDR3 is TGCGCCAGCAGTGATACCAGGGGTAGGAATGAGCAGTTCTTC. The chain combines TRBV10-2 with TRBJ2-1; possibly TRBD1 for D (6 bases). The CDR3 totals 14 residues. The V end lost 3 bases, the J end lost 7 bases, and 13 bases lay between the germline ends. Germline CDR1 WSHSY, CDR2 SAAADI.

V usage is TRBV11-2 and J usage is TRBJ2-7; D is undetermined. The CDR3 contains 11 residues. CDR1 is SGHAT, CDR2 FQNNGV, per germline. V shed 5 bases and J shed 7 bases, with 9 bases lying between them. The CDR3 spells CASSPTREQYF. In DNA, the CDR3 is TGTGCCAGCAGCCCCACTCGGGAGCAGTACTTC. Full variable domain (remainder filled in from reference TRBV11-2 and TRBJ2-7): EAGVAQSPRYKIIEKRQSVAFWCNPISGHATLYWYQQILGQGPKLLIQFQNNGVVDDSQLPKDRFSAERLKGVDSTLKIQPAKLEDSAVYLCASSPTREQYFGPGTRLTVT.

This chain links TRBV14 with TRBJ2-1; D might be TRBD2 (6 bases). Deletions cut 4 bases from V and 4 bases from J, with 17 bases between. The CDR3 covers 16 residues. Germline CDR1 is SGHDN and CDR2 is FVKESK. The CDR3 protein is CASSRRLAAGYNEQFF. CDR3 DNA: TGTGCCAGCAGCCGAAGATTAGCGGCGGGGTACAATGAGCAGTTCTTC.

A remark on this clone: At one of its ends the junction is not consistent with the germline gene, which may arise from a read error. This chain uses TRBV11-2 with TRBJ1-1, with unresolved D. In germline, CDR1 is SGHAT, CDR2 FQNNGV. The CDR3 totals 13 residues. The CDR3 DNA is TGCCCGCCAGCGGTACAGCAAAACACTGAAGCTTTCTTT. Protein sequence: CPPAVQQNTEAFF.

This chain links TRBV6-1 with TRBJ1-6; TRBD1 might be the D (6 bases). The V end was cut by 1 base, the J end by 9 bases, with 10 bases between. The CDR3 is 14 amino acids. CDR1 and CDR2 from the germline V gene are MNHNS and SASEGT. Here the CDR3 reads CASSEDNRASPLHF. In DNA form, the CDR3 reads TGTGCCAGCAGTGAAGATAACAGGGCTTCACCCCTCCACTTT.

The genes are TRBV6-1 and TRBJ1-6; the D gene is possibly TRBD1 (6 bases). From germline, CDR1 is MNHNS and CDR2 SASEGT. Trimming cost V 8 bases and J 7 bases, with 15 bases left between them. The CDR3 runs 14 residues. In DNA form, the CDR3 reads TGTGCCAGCGGAAGGGCAGGGGAAAATTCACCCCTCCACTTT. Protein: CASGRAGENSPLHF.

This chain connects TRBV5-1 to TRBJ1-1, with a weak D call TRBD1 (5 bases). The V and J ends lost 4 bases and 1 base respectively, with 14 bases between them. Germline CDR1 reads SGHRS; CDR2 reads YFSETQ. This CDR3 is built from 15 residues. CDR3 sequence (DNA): TGCGCCAGCAGCAAAGGTCAGGGAGGGAACACTGAAGCTTTCTTT. Translating gives CASSKGQGGNTEAFF.

This chain links TRBV5-1 with TRBJ2-5; 12 bases match TRBD2. CDR1 SGHRS and CDR2 YFSETQ come from the germline V gene. The CDR3 has 16 residues. The V gene end was trimmed by 2 bases and the J gene end by 4 bases; junction bases not matched to a gene: 6. The CDR3 DNA sequence: TGCGCCAGCAGCTTTAGCCTAGCGGGAGGGCCAGAGACCCAGTACTTC. Protein: CASSFSLAGGPETQYF.

This chain links TRBV6-6 with TRBJ1-1; the D gene is possibly TRBD1 (6 bases). The CDR3 is 13 residues long. Per germline, CDR1 MNHNY and CDR2 SVGAGI (reference sequence). The V end lost 10 bases, the J end lost 0 bases, and 12 bases lay between the germline ends. The CDR3 DNA is TGTGCCATGAAGGACAGCATGAACACTGAAGCTTTCTTT. This gives the protein CAMKDSMNTEAFF.